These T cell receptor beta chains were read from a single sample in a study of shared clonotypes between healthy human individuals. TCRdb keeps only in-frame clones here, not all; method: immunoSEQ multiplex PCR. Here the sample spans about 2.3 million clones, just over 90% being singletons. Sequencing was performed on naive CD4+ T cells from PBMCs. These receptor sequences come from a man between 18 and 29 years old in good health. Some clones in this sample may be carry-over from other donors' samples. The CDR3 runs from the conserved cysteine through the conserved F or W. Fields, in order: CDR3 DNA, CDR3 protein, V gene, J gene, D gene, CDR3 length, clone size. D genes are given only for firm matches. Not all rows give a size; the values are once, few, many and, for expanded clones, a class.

DNA: TGCGCCAGCAGCTTGGCCGGAGGGTCCAAACAGCCCCAGCATTTT
CDR3: CASSLAGGSKQPQHF
V: TRBV5-1
J: TRBJ1-5
D: -
length: 15
size: once

DNA: TGCAGCGCCTGGGACACGGGAATCTCCTACGAGCAGTACTTC
CDR3: CSAWDTGISYEQYF
V: TRBV29-1
J: TRBJ2-7
D: -
length: 14
size: once

DNA: TGTGCCAGCAGCCAGTGGGGTCGGGCTAGCGGAAACAATGAGCAGTTCTTC
CDR3: CASSQWGRASGNNEQFF
V: TRBV7-2
J: TRBJ2-1
D: TRBD2
length: 17
size: -

DNA: TGTGCCAGCAGCTTAGGGGCTATAGAAGAGACCCAGTACTTC
CDR3: CASSLGAIEETQYF
V: TRBV7-2
J: TRBJ2-5
D: -
length: 14
size: -

DNA: TGTGCCAGCAGCCCCCGTCCGGTGCGGTCCTACGAGCAGTACTTC
CDR3: CASSPRPVRSYEQYF
V: TRBV7-9
J: TRBJ2-7
D: -
length: 15
size: -

DNA: TGTGCCAGCAGCGTAGACTCGAGGGGAGAGACCCAGTACTTC
CDR3: CASSVDSRGETQYF
V: TRBV9
J: TRBJ2-5
D: -
length: 14
size: -

DNA: TGTGCCAGCAGCTTGGGGGGGACTAGCGGGAGCGATACGCAGTATTTT
CDR3: CASSLGGTSGSDTQYF
V: TRBV5-8
J: TRBJ2-3
D: TRBD2
length: 16
size: -

DNA: TGTGCCAGCAGCCGAAGACTAGCGGGAGGATCTCCACTTCGTGGTGAGCAGTTCTTC
CDR3: CASSRRLAGGSPLRGEQFF
V: TRBV5-4
J: TRBJ2-1
D: TRBD2
length: 19
size: -

DNA: TGTGCCAGTAGTCCTTCAGGGCAGTACACCGGGGAGCTGTTTTTT
CDR3: CASSPSGQYTGELFF
V: TRBV19
J: TRBJ2-2
D: -
length: 15
size: -

DNA: TGTGCCAGTAGTGCCAGGGACAGCTCTGGAAACACCATATATTTT
CDR3: CASSARDSSGNTIYF
V: TRBV19
J: TRBJ1-3
D: TRBD1
length: 15
size: -

DNA: TGTGCCAGCAGCCAGCTGACAGATGCTGTCATCGGCGGCTACACCTTC
CDR3: CASSQLTDAVIGGYTF
V: TRBV4-2
J: TRBJ1-2
D: -
length: 16
size: -

DNA: TGTGCCAGCAGCGCGCACTCTGGAAACACCATATATTTT
CDR3: CASSAHSGNTIYF
V: TRBV9
J: TRBJ1-3
D: -
length: 13
size: once

DNA: TGTGCCATCAGTGATAGGGCGGACTCGGATGGCTACACCTTC
CDR3: CAISDRADSDGYTF
V: TRBV10-3
J: TRBJ1-2
D: -
length: 14
size: -

DNA: TGTGCCAGCAGTTCAAAAGGGTCAGATACGCAGTATTTT
CDR3: CASSSKGSDTQYF
V: TRBV27
J: TRBJ2-3
D: -
length: 13
size: -

DNA: TGTGCCAGCAACCGTGGGGGCACAGATACGCAGTATTTT
CDR3: CASNRGGTDTQYF
V: TRBV11-2
J: TRBJ2-3
D: -
length: 13
size: -

DNA: TGTGCCAGCAGTTTCGGGACAGCAGCCTACGAGCAGTACTTC
CDR3: CASSFGTAAYEQYF
V: TRBV28
J: TRBJ2-7
D: TRBD1
length: 14
size: -

DNA: TGTGCCATCAGTCCCCGGGACTGGTACTACGAGCAGTACTTC
CDR3: CAISPRDWYYEQYF
V: TRBV10-3
J: TRBJ2-7
D: -
length: 14
size: -

DNA: TGTGCCAGCGCCGGGGGGCACAACAATGAGCAGTTCTTC
CDR3: CASAGGHNNEQFF
V: TRBV7-3
J: TRBJ2-1
D: -
length: 13
size: -

DNA: TGCGCCAGCAGCTTGAGGTCGGGGGTGGGCTATGGCTACACCTTC
CDR3: CASSLRSGVGYGYTF
V: TRBV5-1
J: TRBJ1-2
D: -
length: 15
size: -

DNA: TGTGCCAGCAGCGTAGGCAGGGGGATAGGCCAAGAGACCCAGTACTTC
CDR3: CASSVGRGIGQETQYF
V: TRBV9
J: TRBJ2-5
D: TRBD1
length: 16
size: -

DNA: TGTGCCAGCAGCGTAGCTGGCCTCGGGGAAGTTGGGCACAATGAGCAGTTCTTC
CDR3: CASSVAGLGEVGHNEQFF
V: TRBV9
J: TRBJ2-1
D: -
length: 18
size: -

DNA: TGTGCCAGCAGCCAAGATCTCTATCGCGGAACAGGTAACAATGAGCAGTTCTTC
CDR3: CASSQDLYRGTGNNEQFF
V: TRBV14
J: TRBJ2-1
D: -
length: 18
size: -

DNA: TGTGCCAGCAGTTTAGCCAGGGCAGGGACCGGGGAGCTGTTTTTT
CDR3: CASSLARAGTGELFF
V: TRBV28
J: TRBJ2-2
D: -
length: 15
size: -

DNA: TGTGCCAGCAGCCTCAACACTGAGCAGTTCTTC
CDR3: CASSLNTEQFF
V: TRBV11-2
J: TRBJ2-1
D: -
length: 11
size: -

DNA: TGTGCCAGCAACTCCCCAGGGGCCCCAGAGTCCGAGCAGTACTTC
CDR3: CASNSPGAPESEQYF
V: TRBV5-4
J: TRBJ2-7
D: -
length: 15
size: -

DNA: TGTGCCTGGGCAAAAGGGGGCCACCGACAAGAGACCCAGTACTTC
CDR3: CAWAKGGHRQETQYF
V: TRBV30
J: TRBJ2-5
D: TRBD1
length: 15
size: -

DNA: TGTGCCAGCAGCGGGTATAGCGGGAGATCAGATACGCAGTATTTT
CDR3: CASSGYSGRSDTQYF
V: TRBV7-8
J: TRBJ2-3
D: TRBD2
length: 15
size: -

DNA: TGTGCCAGCAGCCCAGTACGGGACACGGAAGGTGAGCAGTACTTC
CDR3: CASSPVRDTEGEQYF
V: TRBV5-4
J: TRBJ2-7
D: -
length: 15
size: -

DNA: TGTGCCACCTCTAGACCGGGACAGCCCAAAGAGACCCAGTACTTC
CDR3: CATSRPGQPKETQYF
V: TRBV28
J: TRBJ2-5
D: TRBD1
length: 15
size: once

DNA: TGTGCCAGCAGTGAAGTAGGGCTTTACACTGAAGCTTTCTTT
CDR3: CASSEVGLYTEAFF
V: TRBV2
J: TRBJ1-1
D: -
length: 14
size: once

DNA: TGTGCCAGCAGCAGATGCCAGCCCCAGCATTTT
CDR3: CASSRCQPQHF
V: TRBV7-9
J: TRBJ1-5
D: -
length: 11
size: -

DNA: TGTGCCAGCAGTGAGGAAGGGGTCGGGCAGCCCCAGCATTTT
CDR3: CASSEEGVGQPQHF
V: TRBV2
J: TRBJ1-5
D: -
length: 14
size: few

DNA: TGTGCCAGCAGCACAACCCGAAGGAACACTGAAGCTTTCTTT
CDR3: CASSTTRRNTEAFF
V: TRBV11-2
J: TRBJ1-1
D: -
length: 14
size: few

DNA: TGCAGCGTTGATTATGGTATACCCTACGAGCAGTACTTC
CDR3: CSVDYGIPYEQYF
V: TRBV29-1
J: TRBJ2-7
D: -
length: 13
size: -

DNA: TGCAGCGTCCTAGGTAACACCGGGGAGCTGTTTTTT
CDR3: CSVLGNTGELFF
V: TRBV29-1
J: TRBJ2-2
D: -
length: 12
size: once

DNA: TGTGCCAGCAGCTTACCCGGGGGTTGGGATGAGCAGTTCTTC
CDR3: CASSLPGGWDEQFF
V: TRBV7-6
J: TRBJ2-1
D: -
length: 14
size: -

DNA: TGTGCCAGCAGCGCCCCTCTAGCGGGGACCTACAATGAGCAGTTCTTC
CDR3: CASSAPLAGTYNEQFF
V: TRBV7-9
J: TRBJ2-1
D: TRBD2
length: 16
size: once

DNA: TGTGCCAGCTCACCCGCTAGACAGGGGAACACTGAAGCTTTCTTT
CDR3: CASSPARQGNTEAFF
V: TRBV18
J: TRBJ1-1
D: TRBD1
length: 15
size: -

DNA: TGTGCCAGTAGTACCCAGGGGAACTATGGCTACACCTTC
CDR3: CASSTQGNYGYTF
V: TRBV19
J: TRBJ1-2
D: -
length: 13
size: -

DNA: TGTGCCAGCAGCCGGGCAGGGGGGAATCAGCCCCAGCATTTT
CDR3: CASSRAGGNQPQHF
V: TRBV28
J: TRBJ1-5
D: TRBD1
length: 14
size: -

DNA: TGTGCCAGCAGACCTGGGACTAGCGGGAGATTTCGTGATACGCAGTATTTT
CDR3: CASRPGTSGRFRDTQYF
V: TRBV11-2
J: TRBJ2-3
D: TRBD2
length: 17
size: -

DNA: TGTGCCAGCAGCCCCGGAGGGAGCAGTGCGACCCAGTACTTC
CDR3: CASSPGGSSATQYF
V: TRBV7-9
J: TRBJ2-5
D: -
length: 14
size: -

DNA: TGTGCCAGCAGCCAAGGGAGCTCCTACAATGAGCAGTTCTTC
CDR3: CASSQGSSYNEQFF
V: TRBV4-2
J: TRBJ2-1
D: -
length: 14
size: -

DNA: TGTGCCAGCAGTGATGTGGGTCGCGGGCAGCCCCAGCATTTT
CDR3: CASSDVGRGQPQHF
V: TRBV6-1
J: TRBJ1-5
D: -
length: 14
size: -

DNA: TGTGCCAGCAGTGAAGAGGTCAAGGTTCGAGGCAATGAGCAGTTCTTC
CDR3: CASSEEVKVRGNEQFF
V: TRBV2
J: TRBJ2-1
D: -
length: 16
size: -

DNA: TGTGCCAGCAGCTTAGATCTCAGGGAGGCCAAAAACATTCAGTACTTC
CDR3: CASSLDLREAKNIQYF
V: TRBV11-2
J: TRBJ2-4
D: -
length: 16
size: -

DNA: TGTGCCAGCAGTTACTTTGGCGGAGCCTACGAGCAGTACTTC
CDR3: CASSYFGGAYEQYF
V: TRBV6-5
J: TRBJ2-7
D: -
length: 14
size: -

DNA: TGTGCCAGCAGCAAGGGACAGATCCAAGAGACCCAGTACTTC
CDR3: CASSKGQIQETQYF
V: TRBV7-9
J: TRBJ2-5
D: TRBD1
length: 14
size: once

DNA: TGCAGTGTAAGCGGCTCCTACGAGCAGTACTTC
CDR3: CSVSGSYEQYF
V: TRBV20-1
J: TRBJ2-7
D: -
length: 11
size: many

DNA: TGTGCCAGCAGTCTGGACAGGGGAGGAAATCAGCCCCAGCATTTT
CDR3: CASSLDRGGNQPQHF
V: TRBV2
J: TRBJ1-5
D: TRBD1
length: 15
size: -

DNA: TGTGCCAGCCTTGGGAGGGGGTTGGGCAAAAACATTCAGTACTTC
CDR3: CASLGRGLGKNIQYF
V: TRBV28
J: TRBJ2-4
D: -
length: 15
size: -

DNA: TGTGCCAGCAGTAGGACCGGATCCGATGGCTACACCTTC
CDR3: CASSRTGSDGYTF
V: TRBV6-5
J: TRBJ1-2
D: -
length: 13
size: -

DNA: TGTGCCAGCAGCCCTTCTGGGACAGGGTGGAATCAGCCCCAGCATTTT
CDR3: CASSPSGTGWNQPQHF
V: TRBV28
J: TRBJ1-5
D: TRBD1
length: 16
size: -

DNA: TGTGCCAGCTCACCGAACAGGGGGTCCCACGAGCAGTACTTC
CDR3: CASSPNRGSHEQYF
V: TRBV18
J: TRBJ2-7
D: TRBD1
length: 14
size: -

DNA: TGTGCCAGCAGCTTAGGAAGGATTGGCTACACCTTC
CDR3: CASSLGRIGYTF
V: TRBV7-9
J: TRBJ1-2
D: -
length: 12
size: -

DNA: TGTGCCAGCGGGGGGGCCAGGAGGAATGGCTACACCTTC
CDR3: CASGGARRNGYTF
V: TRBV28
J: TRBJ1-2
D: -
length: 13
size: -

DNA: TGTGCCAGCAGCAATCGGGGGACCGGGACGGACCATGGCCACACCTTC
CDR3: CASSNRGTGTDHGHTF
V: TRBV5-4
J: TRBJ1-2
D: -
length: 16
size: -

DNA: TGTGCCAGCAGCCTTGATGGCCCCCTAGCGGGGGCAACAGATACGCAGTATTTT
CDR3: CASSLDGPLAGATDTQYF
V: TRBV7-2
J: TRBJ2-3
D: TRBD2
length: 18
size: -